Below are 30 T cell receptor beta chains sequenced from a single sample in a study of cytomegalovirus exposure and HLA in healthy donors. PCR amplification relied on 60 Vbeta primers (plus 13 Jbeta primers). Only in-frame clones appear in the TCRdb table, and some are missing; sequencing was by immunoSEQ multiplex PCR. The sample lists some 130,000 clones, about four fifths occurring once. The sample taken for sequencing was PBMCs. The receptors here all came from a man aged 25-45 years in good health.

V usage is TRBV6-1 and J usage is TRBJ2-7, with 7 bases that match TRBD1. CDR3 length: 14 amino acids. Trimming removed 3 bases from V and 3 bases from J; junction bases left unmatched: 5. CDR1 and CDR2 from the germline V gene are MNHNS and SASEGT. The CDR3 protein is CASSDTGAGYEQYV. CDR3 DNA: TGTGCCAGCAGTGACACAGGGGCAGGCTACGAGCAGTACGTC.

The gene calls are TRBV11-2 and TRBJ2-4; a weak D match, TRBD1 (5 bases). The CDR3 length is 13 residues. Germline CDR1 SGHAT, CDR2 FQNNGV. V was pared by 5 bases and J by 1 base, with 6 bases between. CDR3 DNA sequence: TGTGCCAGCAGCCCAGGGGCCAAAAACATTCAGTACTTC. It specifies CASSPGAKNIQYF. Using reference TRBV11-2 and TRBJ2-4 for the parts outside the CDR3, the full variable domain is EAGVAQSPRYKIIEKRQSVAFWCNPISGHATLYWYQQILGQGPKLLIQFQNNGVVDDSQLPKDRFSAERLKGVDSTLKIQPAKLEDSAVYLCASSPGAKNIQYFGAGTRLSVL.

The chain employs TRBV4-3 and TRBJ2-3; tentatively, D is TRBD2 (5 bases). V was trimmed by 4 bases and J by 8 bases, leaving 16 bases between them. Germline V gene lookup returns CDR1 LGHNA and CDR2 YSLEER. The CDR3 spans 14 residues. The DNA for the CDR3 is TGCGCCAGCAGCCTCTCTGATGGGAGCAGTACGCAGTATTTT. It is translated as CASSLSDGSSTQYF.

The V call is TRBV19, the J call TRBJ2-7; 8 bases align to TRBD2. CDR3 length: 16 residues. J lost 2 bases, V lost 4 bases, and 10 bases had no gene match. Per germline, CDR1 LNHDA and CDR2 SQIVND (reference sequence). CDR3 loop: CASSTLRSGMTYEQYF. For the CDR3, the DNA is TGTGCCAGTAGTACCCTCCGTAGCGGGATGACCTACGAGCAGTACTTC.

The chain uses TRBV14 and TRBJ2-2, with 9 bases that match TRBD1. The CDR3 has 16 residues. V shed 4 bases and J 7 bases; nucleotides not matched to a gene: 10. The germline CDR1 and CDR2 sequences are SGHDN and FVKESK. DNA of the CDR3: TGTGCCAGCAGCCCCCGGGACAGGGAAAGAATCGGGGAGCTGTTTTTT. Translation: CASSPRDRERIGELFF.

The rearrangement links TRBV28 to TRBJ2-7; TRBD2 aligns across 8 bases. Germline V CDR1 and CDR2: MDHEN, SYDVKM. The junction had 7 bases not matched to a gene; V was cut back by 4 bases and J by 2 bases. The CDR3 covers 15 residues. CDR3 amino acids: CASSSPGGRPYEQYF. The CDR3 DNA is TGTGCCAGCAGTTCGCCGGGGGGGCGACCCTACGAGCAGTACTTC.

The gene calls are TRBV21-1 and TRBJ2-7; the table's TRBD1 call for D was not verified on the DNA. TRBV21-1 constitutes a pseudogene. This CDR3 has 17 amino acids. The CDR3 region has the DNA TGTGCCAGCAGCAGCCCCAGGGGGGGACAGGGGACCTACGAGCAGTACTTC. Residues: CASSSPRGGQGTYEQYF.

V usage is TRBV7-3 and J usage is TRBJ2-1; TRBD2 might be the D (6 bases). The CDR3 contains 14 residues. V was trimmed by 6 bases and J by 6 bases, leaving 15 bases between them. The germline V gene encodes CDR1 SGHTA and CDR2 FQGTGA. The CDR3 loop reads CASSSGLGGNEQFF. CDR3 DNA sequence: TGTGCCAGCAGTTCGGGACTCGGTGGCAATGAGCAGTTCTTC.

The chain is built from TRBV11-3 and TRBJ2-4, with 12 bases lining up with TRBD2. V shed 4 bases and J 7 bases; nucleotides not matched to a gene: 5. Germline CDR1 reads SGHNT; CDR2 reads YENEEA. This CDR3 is built from 15 residues. The chain's CDR3 is CASSWASGRGNIQYF. The CDR3 DNA sequence: TGTGCCAGCAGCTGGGCTAGCGGGAGGGGGAACATTCAGTACTTC.

The rearrangement links TRBV2 to TRBJ1-1; D is perhaps TRBD1 (6 bases). V was pared by 8 bases and J by 1 base, with 14 bases between. The CDR3 runs to 14 residues. Germline CDR1 SNHLY, CDR2 FYNNEI. The CDR3 DNA reads as TGTGCCAGCCGGGCCAGAGGGGGGAACACTGAAGCTTTCTTT. The encoded protein is CASRARGGNTEAFF.

This clone has just a few counts. The chain recombines TRBV7-8 with TRBJ2-1; 12 positions agree with TRBD2. CDR1 and CDR2 from the germline V gene are SGHVS and FQNEAQ. The V and J ends lost 4 bases and 7 bases, in that order; junction bases with no gene match: 5. This CDR3 has 15 residues. The CDR3 region has the DNA TGTGCCAGCAGCTCACTAGCGGGAGGAAGGAATGAGCAGTTCTTC. Its protein is CASSSLAGGRNEQFF. The full variable domain, with the rest looked up from reference TRBV7-8 and TRBJ2-1, is GAGVSQSPRYKVAKRGQDVALRCDPISGHVSLFWYQQALGQGPEFLTYFQNEAQLDKSGLPSDRFFAERPEGSVSTLKIQRTQQEDSAVYLCASSSLAGGRNEQFFGPGTRLTVL.

The chain combines TRBV6-5 with TRBJ1-6; TRBD1 matches 9 bases. The germline V gene has CDR1 MNHEY and CDR2 SVGAGI. V was clipped by 4 bases and J by 7 bases; unmatched bases: 5. The CDR3 contains 15 residues. The CDR3 reads CASSWDRAPNSPLHF. The CDR3 nucleotides are TGTGCCAGCAGTTGGGACAGGGCTCCCAATTCACCCCTCCACTTT.

The chain carries TRBV6-1 and TRBJ2-7, with 10 nucleotides matching TRBD2. Germline trimming cut 4 bases from V and 6 bases from J; bases unmatched to any gene: 9. Germline CDR1 reads MNHNS; CDR2 reads SASEGT. The CDR3 has 15 residues. This CDR3 is CASSGQLAGDTEQYF. For the CDR3, the DNA is TGTGCCAGCAGTGGCCAGCTAGCGGGAGATACCGAGCAGTACTTC.

The DNA for the CDR3 is TGTGCCAGTAGTCCCGGACAGGGAGGTAACTATGGCTACACCTTC. Translated, it gives CASSPGQGGNYGYTF. V and J are TRBV19 and TRBJ1-2; 8 positions agree with TRBD1. Per the germline V gene, CDR1 is LNHDA and CDR2 is SQIVND (reference sequence). The J segment lost 1 base and the V segment lost 5 bases, leaving 6 bases of the junction unmatched. The CDR3 extends over 15 amino acids.

The chain carries TRBV6-1 and TRBJ2-7; 8 positions agree with TRBD1. Trimming at V came to 0 bases and at J to 2 bases, leaving 3 bases not matched to a gene. Per germline, CDR1 MNHNS and CDR2 SASEGT. CDR3 size: 15 residues. The DNA for the CDR3 is TGTGCCAGCAGTGAAGCGCCGGGACAGGCCTACGAGCAGTACTTC. Translation gives CASSEAPGQAYEQYF.

The genes are TRBV5-6 and TRBJ1-2; D is perhaps TRBD1 (6 bases). The CDR3 is 12 residues long. The V end lost 4 bases, the J end lost 13 bases, and 17 bases lay between the germline ends. Looked up from germline, CDR1 is SGHDT and CDR2 is YYEEEE. The CDR3 is CASSPLQGGATF. As DNA, the CDR3 is TGTGCCAGCAGCCCATTACAGGGTGGAGCCACCTTC.

This sequence joins TRBV9 and TRBJ2-1; 14 bases fit TRBD2. Germline CDR1 and CDR2: SGDLS and YYNGEE. Trimming removed 2 bases from V and 0 bases from J; junction bases left unmatched: 7. CDR3 length: 19 amino acids. The CDR3 DNA sequence: TGTGCCAGCAGCGTGGCGGGACTAGCGGGAGTTCCCTCCTACAATGAGCAGTTCTTC. The encoded protein is CASSVAGLAGVPSYNEQFF.

The chain has TRBV5-1 and TRBJ2-3; 7 bases are a match to TRBD2. The CDR3 is 16 residues long. Per germline, CDR1 SGHRS and CDR2 YFSETQ. With V trimmed by 4 bases and J by 3 bases, 11 bases remained unmatched. CDR3 coding DNA: TGCGCCAGCAGCGGGGGGGAGATCGGGCGGACAGATACGCAGTATTTT. Its translation is CASSGGEIGRTDTQYF.

The chain links TRBV5-1 to TRBJ2-3, with 10 bases matching TRBD2. V was pared by 4 bases and J by 1 base, with 15 bases of the junction left unmatched. The V gene's germline CDR1 is SGHRS and CDR2 YFSETQ. This CDR3 has 19 amino acids. CDR3 protein: CASSLTVASGRAGTDTQYF. CDR3 in DNA: TGCGCCAGCAGCCTGACCGTGGCGAGCGGGAGGGCCGGCACAGATACGCAGTATTTT. Full variable domain (missing parts from reference TRBV5-1 and TRBJ2-3): KAGVTQTPRYLIKTRGQQVTLSCSPISGHRSVSWYQQTPGQGLQFLFEYFSETQRNKGNFPGRFSGRQFSNSRSEMNVSTLELGDSALYLCASSLTVASGRAGTDTQYFGPGTRLTVL.

The chain recombines TRBV5-4 with TRBJ1-2; D possibly corresponds to TRBD1 (6 bases). CDR1 SGHNT and CDR2 YYREEE come from the germline V gene (reference sequence). Trimming left V 1 base short and J 7 bases short, with 14 bases between. CDR3 length equals 14 residues. As DNA, the CDR3 is TGTGCCAGCAGCTTGATGGCAGGGGAAGTTGGCTACACCTTC. Its protein is CASSLMAGEVGYTF.

This clone was seen a few times. The chain couples TRBV27 to TRBJ2-6; 10 bases match TRBD1. V trimming: 4 bases; J trimming: 4 bases; junction bases outside the gene matches: 7. CDR1 and CDR2 (germline): MNHEY, SMNVEV (reference sequence). This CDR3 spans 17 amino acids. In nucleotides, the CDR3 is TGTGCCAGCAGTTCCGGGACAGGGGCAAAAGGGGCCAACGTCCTGACTTTC. It specifies CASSSGTGAKGANVLTF.

The chain links TRBV5-1 to TRBJ2-3; 7 bases map to TRBD1. The CDR3 is made up of 15 amino acids. The V gene's germline CDR1 is SGHRS and CDR2 YFSETQ. The V segment lost 0 bases and the J segment 3 bases; nucleotides outside the gene matches: 4. The CDR3 coding sequence is TGCGCCAGCAGCTTGGAGGGGGCCAGAACAGATACGCAGTATTTT. Translated: CASSLEGARTDTQYF.

This chain's CDR3 is CASSLGRGLSRNEKLFF. The CDR3 DNA sequence: TGTGCCAGCAGCTTAGGAAGGGGTTTATCGCGTAATGAAAAACTGTTTTTT. The rearrangement joins TRBV7-9 to TRBJ1-4; D perhaps matches TRBD1 (5 bases). Per germline, CDR1 SEHNR and CDR2 FQNEAQ (reference sequence). The length of the CDR3 is 17 residues. V shed 1 base and J shed 4 bases, with 16 bases lying between them.

This chain links TRBV11-2 with TRBJ2-7; the match to TRBD1 covers 7 bases. From germline, CDR1 is SGHAT and CDR2 FQNNGV. The CDR3 is 14 amino acids. Germline trimming cut 3 bases from V and 5 bases from J; bases unmatched to any gene: 7. The CDR3 loop reads CASSFPGQVNEQYF. Written as DNA, the CDR3 is TGTGCCAGCAGCTTTCCCGGACAGGTTAACGAGCAGTACTTC.

The chain uses TRBV7-3 and TRBJ2-7, with D maybe TRBD1 (7 bases). The CDR3 spans 14 residues. V lost 3 bases and J 2 bases, leaving 11 bases between the germline ends. Germline CDR1 reads SGHTA; CDR2 reads FQGTGA. The CDR3 reads CASSLGRGAYEQYF. CDR3 coding DNA: TGTGCCAGCAGCTTGGGCAGGGGGGCCTACGAGCAGTACTTC.

The chain joins TRBV30 to TRBJ1-3; tentative D call: TRBD1 (6 bases). This CDR3 has 15 residues. From germline, CDR1 is GTSNPN and CDR2 SVGIG (reference sequence). V dropped 6 bases and J dropped 0 bases, with 15 bases sitting between them. The CDR3 DNA reads as TGTGCCTGCTATGGGGGGGCGTACTCTGGAAACACCATATATTTT. Encoded protein: CACYGGAYSGNTIYF.

This clone has more than one count but fewer than ten. J is TRBJ2-2 and V is TRBV9, with a tentative D call TRBD1 (6 bases). The CDR3 consists of 13 residues. V lost 0 bases to trimming and J lost 7 bases, with 7 bases between them. Germline assignment: CDR1 SGDLS and CDR2 YYNGEE. CDR3 coding DNA: TGTGCCAGCAGCGTAGCGGGACACGGGGAGCTGTTTTTT. It encodes CASSVAGHGELFF.

The rearrangement links TRBV5-1 to TRBJ1-1; the D gene is possibly TRBD1 (5 bases). CDR1 is SGHRS and CDR2 is YFSETQ in the germline V gene. Trimming removed 3 bases from V and 0 bases from J, with 12 bases in between. The CDR3 contains 15 residues. CDR3 in amino acids: CASSSLTEMNTEAFF. CDR3 nucleotide sequence: TGCGCCAGCAGCTCCCTGACAGAGATGAACACTGAAGCTTTCTTT. The full variable domain, completed using reference TRBV5-1 and TRBJ1-1, is KAGVTQTPRYLIKTRGQQVTLSCSPISGHRSVSWYQQTPGQGLQFLFEYFSETQRNKGNFPGRFSGRQFSNSRSEMNVSTLELGDSALYLCASSSLTEMNTEAFFGQGTRLTVV.

Ten or more counts support this clone. The chain combines TRBV6-1 with TRBJ2-7; TRBD1 matches at 9 bases. In germline, CDR1 is MNHNS, CDR2 SASEGT. V shed 2 bases, J shed 1 base, and the junction held 3 bases outside the gene matches. The CDR3 spans 15 residues. CDR3 nucleotide sequence: TGTGCCAGCAGTGAAAGGGGGACAGGGTCCTACGAGCAGTACTTC. Translated: CASSERGTGSYEQYF.

On this clone itself: One end of the junction does not line up with germline, which may come from a read error. The chain has TRBV7-9 and TRBJ2-7; D call uncertain. The germline V gene encodes CDR1 SEHNR and CDR2 FQNEAQ (reference sequence). This CDR3 spans 16 amino acids. The CDR3 DNA sequence: TGTTCCAGCAGCTTCCCCCTAGGTGCATTTACGGGCGAGCAGTACTTC. Translated, it gives CSSSFPLGAFTGEQYF.